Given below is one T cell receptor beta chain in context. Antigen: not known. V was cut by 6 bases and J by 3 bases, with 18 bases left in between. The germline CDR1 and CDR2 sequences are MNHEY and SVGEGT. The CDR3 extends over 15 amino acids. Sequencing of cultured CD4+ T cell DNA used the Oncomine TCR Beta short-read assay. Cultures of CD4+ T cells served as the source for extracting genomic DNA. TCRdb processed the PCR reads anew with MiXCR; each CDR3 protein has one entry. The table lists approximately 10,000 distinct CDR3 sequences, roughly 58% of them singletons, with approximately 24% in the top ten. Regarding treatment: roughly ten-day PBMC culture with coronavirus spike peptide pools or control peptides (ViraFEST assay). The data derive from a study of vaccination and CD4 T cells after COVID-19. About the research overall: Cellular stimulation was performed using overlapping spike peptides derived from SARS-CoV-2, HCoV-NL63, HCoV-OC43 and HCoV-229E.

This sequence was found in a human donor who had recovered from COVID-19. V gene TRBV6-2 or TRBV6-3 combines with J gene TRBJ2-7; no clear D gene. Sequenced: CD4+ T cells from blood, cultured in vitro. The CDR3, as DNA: TGTGCCAGCAGCGCCTTTTCGGGCTCCCTCTACGAGCAGTACTTC. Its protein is CASSAFSGSLYEQYF.